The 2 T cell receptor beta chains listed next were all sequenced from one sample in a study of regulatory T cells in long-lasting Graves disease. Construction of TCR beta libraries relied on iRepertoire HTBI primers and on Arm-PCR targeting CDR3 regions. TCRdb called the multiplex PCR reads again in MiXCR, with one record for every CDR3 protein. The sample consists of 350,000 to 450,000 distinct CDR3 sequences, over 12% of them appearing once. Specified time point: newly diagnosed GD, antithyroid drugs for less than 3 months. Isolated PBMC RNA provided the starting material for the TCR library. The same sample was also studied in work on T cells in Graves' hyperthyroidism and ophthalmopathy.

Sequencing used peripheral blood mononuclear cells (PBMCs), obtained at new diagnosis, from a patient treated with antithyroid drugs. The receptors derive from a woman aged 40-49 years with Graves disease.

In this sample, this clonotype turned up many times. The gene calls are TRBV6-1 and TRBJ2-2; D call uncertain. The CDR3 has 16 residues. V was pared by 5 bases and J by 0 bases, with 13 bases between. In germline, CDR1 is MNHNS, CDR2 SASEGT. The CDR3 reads CASSPAMAPNTGELFF. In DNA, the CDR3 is TGTGCCAGCAGTCCCGCCATGGCCCCGAACACCGGGGAGCTGTTTTTT.

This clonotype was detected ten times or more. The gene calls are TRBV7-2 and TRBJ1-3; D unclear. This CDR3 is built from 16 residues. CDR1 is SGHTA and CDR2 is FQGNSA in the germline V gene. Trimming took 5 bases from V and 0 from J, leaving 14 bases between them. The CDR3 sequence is CASSPRTARSGNTIYF. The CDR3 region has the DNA TGTGCCAGCAGCCCTCGTACAGCACGCTCTGGAAACACCATATATTTT. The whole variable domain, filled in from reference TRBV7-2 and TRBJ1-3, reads GAGVSQSPSNKVTEKGKDVELRCDPISGHTALYWYRQSLGQGLEFLIYFQGNSAPDKSGLPSDRFSAERTGGSVSTLTIQRTQQEDSAVYLCASSPRTARSGNTIYFGEGSWLTVV.